The clone carrying this T cell receptor beta chain showed up just a few times. This sample was taken from a study of cytomegalovirus exposure and HLA in healthy donors. PCR used 60 Vbeta primers and 13 Jbeta primers. Some clones are missing from TCRdb's copy, which holds only in-frame ones; the method was immunoSEQ multiplex PCR. The sample contains some 140,000 clones, around 80% of which appear only once. Sequencing used PBMCs. The clonotype originates from a male donor in good health and CMV-seropositive.

CDR3 amino acids: CASSPPTREAEAFF. DNA of the CDR3: TGTGCCAGCAGTCCCCCTACACGCGAGGCTGAAGCTTTCTTT. The genes are TRBV28 and TRBJ1-1; D is unclear. Between the trimmed V and J ends, which lost 5 bases and 6 bases, there was a span of 16 bases. Germline-derived CDR1 and CDR2 are MDHEN and SYDVKM. The CDR3 contains 14 residues.